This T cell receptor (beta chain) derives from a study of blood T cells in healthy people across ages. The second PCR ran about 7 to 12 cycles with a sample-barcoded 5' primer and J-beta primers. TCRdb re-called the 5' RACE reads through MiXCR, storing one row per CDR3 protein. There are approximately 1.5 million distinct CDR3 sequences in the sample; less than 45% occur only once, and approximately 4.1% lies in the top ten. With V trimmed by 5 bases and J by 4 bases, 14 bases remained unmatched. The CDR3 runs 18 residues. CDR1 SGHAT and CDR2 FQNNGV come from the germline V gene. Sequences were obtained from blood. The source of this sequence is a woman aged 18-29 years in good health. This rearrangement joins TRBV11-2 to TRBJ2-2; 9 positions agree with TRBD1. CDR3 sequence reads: CASSAWPWDRAGTGELFF. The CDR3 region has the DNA TGTGCCAGCAGCGCGTGGCCTTGGGACAGGGCTGGCACCGGGGAGCTGTTTTTT.